This T cell receptor beta chain originates from a study of blood T cell repertoires in COVID-19. Study context: Samples taken during acute and convalescent COVID-19 were collected in the United States, Italy and Spain. In each case, the material was cDNA or gDNA derived from T cells, B-cell-depleted T cells, or PBMCs.

The CDR3 runs to 11 residues. With 3 bases removed from V and 3 bases from J, the gap between germline ends came to 6 bases. CDR1 is GTSNPN and CDR2 is SVGIG in the germline V gene (reference sequence). Original data processing: Estimation of nucleated cell counts relied on the amplification of reference gene primers. The repertoire was sequenced with immunoSEQ multiplex PCR; TCRdb's copy has only in-frame clones and lacks some. V, J and clone size were drawn from that table, and D and trimming were deduced from the DNA. The sample includes some 88,000 clones, about 85% of them seen just once. This TCR derives from a man in his 60s with acute or convalescent COVID-19. Sequencing was done on a sample of peripheral blood. This chain uses TRBV30 with TRBJ2-7; D remains ambiguous. The CDR3 nucleotides are TGTGCCTGGAGCGGAGACTACGAGCAGTACTTC. This encodes CAWSGDYEQYF.